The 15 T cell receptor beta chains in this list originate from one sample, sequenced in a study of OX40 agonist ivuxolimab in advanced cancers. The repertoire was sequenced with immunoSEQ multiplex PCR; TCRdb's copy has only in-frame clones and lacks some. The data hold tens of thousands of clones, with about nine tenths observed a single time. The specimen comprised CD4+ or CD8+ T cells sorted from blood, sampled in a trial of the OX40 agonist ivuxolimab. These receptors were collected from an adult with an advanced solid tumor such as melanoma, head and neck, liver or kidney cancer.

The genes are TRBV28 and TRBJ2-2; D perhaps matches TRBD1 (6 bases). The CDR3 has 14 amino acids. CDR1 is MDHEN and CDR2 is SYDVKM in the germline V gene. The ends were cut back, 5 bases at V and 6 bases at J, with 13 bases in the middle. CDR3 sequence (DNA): TGTGCCAGCAGTCGTACTACAGGGTCCGGGGAGCTGTTTTTT. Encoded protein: CASSRTTGSGELFF.

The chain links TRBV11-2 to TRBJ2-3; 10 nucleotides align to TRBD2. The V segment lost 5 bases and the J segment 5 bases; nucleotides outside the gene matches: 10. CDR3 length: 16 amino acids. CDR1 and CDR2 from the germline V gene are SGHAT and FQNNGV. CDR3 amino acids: CASSLLAGDGRDTQYF. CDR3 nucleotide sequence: TGTGCCAGCAGCCTTCTAGCGGGAGACGGTCGAGATACGCAGTATTTT.

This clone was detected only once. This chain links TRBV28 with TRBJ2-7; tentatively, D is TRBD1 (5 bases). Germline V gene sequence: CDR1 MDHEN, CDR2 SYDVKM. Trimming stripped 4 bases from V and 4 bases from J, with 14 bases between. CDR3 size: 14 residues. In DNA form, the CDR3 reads TGTGCCAGCAGTTCCCCTCGCGACAGTTACGAGCAGTACTTC. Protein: CASSSPRDSYEQYF.

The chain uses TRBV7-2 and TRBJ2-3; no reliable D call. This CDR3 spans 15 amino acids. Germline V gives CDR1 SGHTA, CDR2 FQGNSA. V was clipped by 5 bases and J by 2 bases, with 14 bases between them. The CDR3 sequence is CASSTRKTNTDTQYF. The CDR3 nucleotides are TGTGCCAGCAGCACCCGGAAAACCAACACAGATACGCAGTATTTT.

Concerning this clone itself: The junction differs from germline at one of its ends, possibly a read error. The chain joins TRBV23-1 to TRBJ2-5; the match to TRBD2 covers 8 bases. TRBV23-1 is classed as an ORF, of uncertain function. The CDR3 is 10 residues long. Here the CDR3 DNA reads TGTACTAGCGGCCAAGAGACCCAGTACTTC. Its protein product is CTSGQETQYF.

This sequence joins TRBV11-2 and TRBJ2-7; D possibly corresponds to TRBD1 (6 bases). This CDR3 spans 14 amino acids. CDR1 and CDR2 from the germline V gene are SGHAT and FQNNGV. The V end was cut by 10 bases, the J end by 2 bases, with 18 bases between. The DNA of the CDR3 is TGTGCCACCGAGACCACAACAGGGACCTACGAGCAGTACTTC. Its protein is CATETTTGTYEQYF.

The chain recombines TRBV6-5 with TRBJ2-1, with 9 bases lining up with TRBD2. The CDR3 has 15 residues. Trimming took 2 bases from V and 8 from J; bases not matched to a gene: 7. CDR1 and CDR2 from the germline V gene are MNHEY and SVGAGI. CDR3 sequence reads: CASSYQASGTHEQFF. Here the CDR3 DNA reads TGTGCCAGCAGTTACCAGGCTAGCGGGACCCATGAGCAGTTCTTC.

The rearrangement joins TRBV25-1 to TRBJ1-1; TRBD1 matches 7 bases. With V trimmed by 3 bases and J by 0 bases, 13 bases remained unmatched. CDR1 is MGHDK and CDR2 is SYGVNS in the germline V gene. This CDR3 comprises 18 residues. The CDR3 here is CASSDSTGRGFVNTEAFF. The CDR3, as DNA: TGTGCCAGCAGTGATTCGACAGGGAGGGGGTTCGTGAACACTGAAGCTTTCTTT.

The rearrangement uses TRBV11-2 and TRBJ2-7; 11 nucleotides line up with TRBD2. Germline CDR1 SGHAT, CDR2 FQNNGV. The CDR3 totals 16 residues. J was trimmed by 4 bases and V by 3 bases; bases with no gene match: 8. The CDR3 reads CASSFPVTSGIYEQYF. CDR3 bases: TGTGCCAGCAGCTTCCCCGTGACTAGCGGGATATACGAGCAGTACTTC.

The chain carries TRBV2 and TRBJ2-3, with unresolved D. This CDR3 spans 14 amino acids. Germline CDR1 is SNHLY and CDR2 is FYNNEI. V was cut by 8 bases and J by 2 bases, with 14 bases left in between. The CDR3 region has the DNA TGTGCCAGCCACCCGATAGCAATCACAGATACGCAGTATTTT. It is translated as CASHPIAITDTQYF.

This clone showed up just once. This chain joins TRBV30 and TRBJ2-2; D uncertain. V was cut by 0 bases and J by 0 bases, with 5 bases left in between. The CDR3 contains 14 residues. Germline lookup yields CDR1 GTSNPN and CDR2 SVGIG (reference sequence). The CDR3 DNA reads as TGTGCCTGGAGTGTAATAGCGAACACCGGGGAGCTGTTTTTT. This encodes CAWSVIANTGELFF.

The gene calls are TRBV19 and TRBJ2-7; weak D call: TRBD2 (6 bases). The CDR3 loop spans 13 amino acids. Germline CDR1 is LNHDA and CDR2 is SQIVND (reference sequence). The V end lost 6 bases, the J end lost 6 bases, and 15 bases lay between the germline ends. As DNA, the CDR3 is TGTGCCAGTAGATCGGGACTCCACACCGAGCAGTACTTC. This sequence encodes CASRSGLHTEQYF.

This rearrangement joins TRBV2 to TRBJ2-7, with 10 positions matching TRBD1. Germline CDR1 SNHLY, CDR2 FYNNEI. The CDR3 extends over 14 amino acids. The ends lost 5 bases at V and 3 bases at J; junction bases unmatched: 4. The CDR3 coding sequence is TGTGCCAGCAGTCCTGGACAGGGGGTCTACGAGCAGTACTTC. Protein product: CASSPGQGVYEQYF.

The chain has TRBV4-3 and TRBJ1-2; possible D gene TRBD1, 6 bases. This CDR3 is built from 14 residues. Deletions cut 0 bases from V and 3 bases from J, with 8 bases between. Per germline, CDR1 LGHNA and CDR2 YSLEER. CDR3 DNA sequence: TGCGCCAGCAGCCAAGAGGGGGCGGACTATGGCTACACCTTC. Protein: CASSQEGADYGYTF.

The CDR3 sequence: CASISGRREQFF. In nucleotides, the CDR3 is TGTGCCAGCATCAGCGGGAGGCGTGAGCAGTTCTTC. The rearrangement links TRBV6-1 to TRBJ2-1; TRBD2 agrees at 9 bases. Germline loops: CDR1 MNHNS, CDR2 SASEGT. CDR3 length: 12 residues. J lost 9 bases, V lost 7 bases, and 4 bases had no gene match.